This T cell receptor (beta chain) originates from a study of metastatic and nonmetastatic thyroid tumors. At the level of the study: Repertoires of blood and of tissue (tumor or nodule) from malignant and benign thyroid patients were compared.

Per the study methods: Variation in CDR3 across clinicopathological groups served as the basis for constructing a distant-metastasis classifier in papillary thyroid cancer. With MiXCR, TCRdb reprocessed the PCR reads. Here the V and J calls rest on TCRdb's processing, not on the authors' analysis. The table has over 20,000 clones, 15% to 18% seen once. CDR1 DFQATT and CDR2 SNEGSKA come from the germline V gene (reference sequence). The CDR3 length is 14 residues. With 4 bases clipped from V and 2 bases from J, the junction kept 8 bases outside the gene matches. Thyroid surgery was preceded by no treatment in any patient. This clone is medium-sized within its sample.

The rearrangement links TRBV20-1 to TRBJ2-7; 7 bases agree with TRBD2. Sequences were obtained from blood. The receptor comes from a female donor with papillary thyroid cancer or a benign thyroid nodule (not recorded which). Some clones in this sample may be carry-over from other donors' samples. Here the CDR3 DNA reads TGCAGTGCTACCGGGACTAAGGAACCCTACGAGCAGTACTTC. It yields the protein CSATGTKEPYEQYF.